This T cell receptor beta chain was identified in a study of cytomegalovirus exposure and HLA in healthy donors. Study conclusions and caveats: Altogether, 150 to 200 TCR beta chains were recorded as cytomegalovirus-associated.

This clone came up many times. Its specificity is unknown. V lost 4 bases and J 2 bases, leaving 17 bases between the germline ends. The CDR3 sequence is 16 residues long. CDR1 is SGHDN and CDR2 is FVKESK in the germline V gene. Clones were read by immunoSEQ multiplex PCR, and TCRdb kept only the in-frame ones, dropping some. This table has under 250,000 clones, roughly 87% appearing once. The specimen was PBMCs. The TCR sequence derives from a woman aged 18-30 years in good health and CMV-seropositive. The rearrangement links TRBV14 to TRBJ1-2; D possibly corresponds to TRBD1 (5 bases). CDR3 residues: CASSRRDRLGNYGYTF. CDR3 DNA: TGTGCCAGCAGCCGGCGGGACCGACTTGGGAACTATGGCTACACCTTC.